The sequence of this T cell receptor beta chain was determined in a study of T cells in localized non-small cell lung cancer. This clone is judged medium-sized. Profiling relied on immunoSEQ multiplex PCR, and the TCRdb table lists in-frame clones only, not all of them. The table has 70,000 to 75,000 clones, roughly 84% seen once. The source of this sequence is a female donor at least 60 years old with stage I lung adenocarcinoma. Here the sequenced sample was peripheral blood, taken before any cancer treatment.

The CDR3 bases are TGTGCCAGCAGTGAGGGGACAGGGGGGCAAGAGACCCAGTACTTC. This gives the protein CASSEGTGGQETQYF. This chain uses TRBV6-4 with TRBJ2-5; 11 positions agree with TRBD1. The CDR3 is made up of 15 amino acids. The trim removed 3 bases at V and 2 bases at J, leaving 2 bases unmatched. CDR1 MRHNA and CDR2 SNTAGT come from the germline V gene.